This T cell receptor beta chain was captured in a study of blood T cell repertoires in COVID-19. At the level of the study: Some COVID-19 samples were acute and others convalescent; all came from the United States, Italy and Spain. Sources were T cells, B-cell-depleted T cells, or PBMCs; the material itself was cDNA or gDNA.

Methods used by the authors: Researchers report that nucleated cell counts were estimated from reference gene primer amplification. TCRdb's copy holds only in-frame clones and misses some; the assay was immunoSEQ multiplex PCR. The V and J calls and clone size are taken from that table; D and trimming were inferred from the DNA. This sample has more than 40,000 clones, with 65% to 85% found just once. The CDR3 is 13 residues long. CDR1 is SEHNR, CDR2 FQNEAQ, per germline (reference sequence). The V and J ends lost 5 bases and 5 bases, in that order; junction bases with no gene match: 6. The clonotype comes from a man over 45 with active COVID-19. J is TRBJ2-7 and V is TRBV7-9, with 7 bases aligning to TRBD1. Sequences were obtained from peripheral blood. The CDR3 coding sequence is TGTGCCAGCAGCCCCAGGGACAGCCACGAGCAGTACTTC. As protein: CASSPRDSHEQYF.